This T cell receptor (beta chain) was found in a study of T cell responses to AZD1222 COVID-19 vaccine. Study outcomes and limitations: In a largely white British group with more females than males, clonal diversity was possibly underestimated. Sampling captured repertoires only after the peak T cell response. Just five or six AZD1222 recipients tested seropositive at baseline.

Comments on this clone: Its antigen is unidentified.

This CDR3 contains 12 residues. With 3 bases removed from V and 6 bases from J, the gap between germline ends came to 9 bases. Germline V CDR1 and CDR2: DFQATT, SNEGSKA (reference sequence). The protocol was immunoSEQ multiplex PCR, while the TCRdb copy is restricted to in-frame clones and leaves out a portion. The sample yields 95,000 to 130,000 clones, roughly nine tenths seen once. The rearrangement uses TRBV20-1 and TRBJ1-5; D not resolved. This material consisted of peripheral blood, taken 28 days after the second AZD1222 dose. The receptor's source is an adult who received the AZD1222 COVID-19 vaccine. In nucleotides, the CDR3 is TGCAGTGCTAGTGCCCACGCTCAGCCCCAGCATTTT. It encodes CSASAHAQPQHF.